This TCR beta chain comes out of a study of blood T cell repertoires in COVID-19. Study details: COVID-19 samples, acute and convalescent, were from the United States, Italy and Spain. From T cells, B-cell-depleted T cells, or PBMCs came the material, which was cDNA or gDNA.

Original analysis: Amplification of reference gene primers provided the estimated nucleated cell counts. TCRdb's table, derived via immunoSEQ multiplex PCR, lists solely in-frame clones and lacks some. Clonal size and the V and J genes are those of that table, whereas D and trimming came from the DNA. This sample has approximately 280,000 clones, with 75% to 95% found just once. Trimming removed 2 bases from V and 10 bases from J; junction bases left unmatched: 3. CDR3 length: 13 residues. CDR1 is SGHRS, CDR2 YFSETQ, per germline. Seattle participants joined during active infection and were tracked over time.

The J gene is TRBJ1-6, the V gene TRBV5-1; 7 bases agree with TRBD1. The sample was peripheral blood. The sequence came from a woman in her twenties or thirties with COVID-19, enrolled during active disease. CDR3 region: CASSFTGDSPLHF. Here the CDR3 DNA reads TGCGCCAGCAGCTTTACAGGGGACTCACCCCTCCACTTT.